This section outlines one T cell receptor (beta chain) sequence together with its context. What it recognizes is unknown. Sequencing was performed with immunoSEQ multiplex PCR; in TCRdb, only in-frame clones are kept and a portion is missing. Here the sample spans under 250,000 clones, about 93% being singletons. The record originates from a study of T cell responses to AZD1222 COVID-19 vaccine. Study findings and constraints: Donors were largely white British and mainly female; clonal diversity was possibly underestimated.

The CDR3 is made up of 13 amino acids. From germline, CDR1 is LGHNA and CDR2 YNFKEQ. The V end lost 0 bases, the J end lost 4 bases, and 4 bases lay between the germline ends. The sample here was peripheral blood, taken on day 0 of MenACWY control vaccination. The source of this sequence is an adult in good health. The chain is built from TRBV4-2 and TRBJ1-5; D is unclear. CDR3 coding DNA: TGTGCCAGCAGCCAAGAGAAGAATCAGCCCCAGCATTTT. Encoded protein: CASSQEKNQPQHF.